A single sample is the source of the 26 T cell receptor beta chains below, sequenced in a study of blood T cell repertoires in COVID-19. Measured with immunoSEQ multiplex PCR; TCRdb has only the in-frame clones, and not every one. The top ten hold roughly 4.5% of the sample, which has about 170,000 clones, roughly 91% seen once. Source material: peripheral blood. These TCRs come from a man aged 18 to 29 with COVID-19, enrolled during active disease.

The count of this clone is one. The V call is TRBV18, the J call TRBJ2-7; 14 bases align to TRBD2. The CDR3 consists of 16 residues. The trim removed 0 bases at V and 5 bases at J, leaving 3 bases unmatched. Germline assignment: CDR1 KGHSH and CDR2 LQKENI. CDR3 sequence reads: CASSPPGLAGVDEQYF. The CDR3 nucleotides read TGTGCCAGCTCACCACCGGGACTAGCGGGAGTCGACGAGCAGTACTTC.

The chain has TRBV11-2 and TRBJ2-1, with TRBD1 matching over 8 bases. The CDR3 is 15 residues long. V trimming: 2 bases; J trimming: 9 bases; junction bases outside the gene matches: 9. Germline loops: CDR1 SGHAT, CDR2 FQNNGV. CDR3 bases: TGTGCCAGCAGCTTAAGGTCGGACCAGGGGGCTGAGCAGTTCTTC. This translates into CASSLRSDQGAEQFF.

The gene calls are TRBV11-2 and TRBJ2-7; D is perhaps TRBD1 (6 bases). Trimming removed 9 bases from V and 3 bases from J, with 12 bases in between. In germline, CDR1 is SGHAT, CDR2 FQNNGV. The CDR3 runs to 12 residues. The CDR3 DNA reads TGTGCCAGTGGAGAGGGGGACTACGAGCAGTACTTC. Amino acid sequence: CASGEGDYEQYF.

This clone came up once. The J gene is TRBJ2-1, the V gene TRBV9; 16 bases are shared with TRBD2. The CDR3 totals 15 residues. Germline values: CDR1 SGDLS, CDR2 YYNGEE. The CDR3 region has the DNA TGTGCGTCCGGGGGACTAGCGGGAGGGAAGGATGAGCAGTTCTTC. Translation gives CASGGLAGGKDEQFF.

For the CDR3, the DNA is TGTGCCAGCAGCCAGAATTGGGACAGGGCTGGCTACACCTTC. Its translation: CASSQNWDRAGYTF. The rearrangement uses TRBV9 and TRBJ1-2; TRBD1 aligns across 9 bases. CDR3 length equals 14 residues. Per the germline V gene, CDR1 is SGDLS and CDR2 is YYNGEE. V gave up 4 bases and J gave up 7 bases; unmatched junction bases: 8. Together with reference TRBV9 and TRBJ1-2, the CDR3 gives the full variable domain: DSGVTQTPKHLITATGQRVTLRCSPRSGDLSVYWYQQSLDQGLQFLIQYYNGEERAKGNILERFSAQQFPDLHSELNLSSLELGDSALYFCASSQNWDRAGYTFGSGTRLTVV.

This chain's CDR3 is CASSPRQGLAGTSTDTQYF. Here the CDR3 DNA reads TGTGCCAGCAGCCCACGGCAGGGCCTAGCGGGAACTAGCACAGATACGCAGTATTTT. The chain links TRBV7-9 to TRBJ2-3; TRBD2 aligns across 9 bases. CDR1 is SEHNR, CDR2 FQNEAQ, per germline (reference sequence). The CDR3 has 19 residues. V shed 5 bases, J shed 0 bases, and the junction held 15 bases outside the gene matches.

The CDR3: CASSLSRQAAGELFF. The CDR3 nucleotides are TGCGCCAGCAGCTTGTCCAGACAGGCTGCCGGGGAGCTGTTTTTT. This chain connects TRBV5-1 to TRBJ2-2, with TRBD1 as a possible D gene (6 bases). Trimming took 1 base from V and 6 from J, leaving 13 bases between them. Germline V gene sequence: CDR1 SGHRS, CDR2 YFSETQ. This CDR3 spans 15 amino acids.

V usage is TRBV5-5 and J usage is TRBJ2-2; 12 bases line up with TRBD2. Germline assignment: CDR1 SGHKS and CDR2 YYEKEE (reference sequence). V dropped 2 bases and J dropped 7; count of bases not matched to a gene: 6. The CDR3 sequence is 16 residues long. The CDR3 sequence: CASSLSSGRAGGELFF. The CDR3, as DNA: TGTGCCAGCAGCTTATCTAGCGGGAGGGCCGGCGGGGAGCTGTTTTTT.

V is TRBV2 and J is TRBJ2-1, with 9 bases matching TRBD2. This CDR3 is 16 amino acids long. J was trimmed by 5 bases and V by 3 bases; bases with no gene match: 8. Germline V CDR1 and CDR2: SNHLY, FYNNEI. CDR3 DNA: TGTGCCAGCAGTGAGAGTTGGCTAGCGGGAAACAATGAGCAGTTCTTC. It encodes CASSESWLAGNNEQFF.

The V gene is TRBV28, the J gene TRBJ1-2; 12 bases are shared with TRBD1. In germline, CDR1 is MDHEN, CDR2 SYDVKM. The CDR3 is 16 amino acids. V lost 3 bases, J lost 8 bases, and 10 bases stayed unmatched. CDR3 nucleotide sequence: TGTGCCAGCAGTTTCCCGACGGGACAGGGGGCGCGGGGCTACACCTTC. Protein: CASSFPTGQGARGYTF.

This chain uses TRBV7-2 with TRBJ1-5; the match to TRBD1 covers 7 bases. The germline CDR1 and CDR2 sequences are SGHTA and FQGNSA. V dropped 2 bases and J dropped 0; count of bases not matched to a gene: 4. This CDR3 comprises 16 residues. The DNA of the CDR3 is TGTGCCAGCAGCTTATGGGACAGTTATAGCAATCAGCCCCAGCATTTT. Its translation is CASSLWDSYSNQPQHF.

The chain joins TRBV28 to TRBJ1-2, with D maybe TRBD1 (6 bases). Trimming left V 6 bases short and J 2 bases short, with 13 bases between. This CDR3 comprises 14 residues. From germline, CDR1 is MDHEN and CDR2 SYDVKM. The CDR3 DNA follows: TGTGCCAGCAGGGGGGCTACAAAAAACTATGGCTACACCTTC. This sequence encodes CASRGATKNYGYTF.

CDR3 loop: CASSEKGDYYGYTF. Written as DNA, the CDR3 is TGTGCCAGCAGTGAAAAGGGAGACTACTATGGCTACACCTTC. J is TRBJ1-2 and V is TRBV2; no firm D call. This CDR3 spans 14 amino acids. Germline CDR1 and CDR2: SNHLY and FYNNEI. Trimming cost V 2 bases and J 3 bases, with 10 bases left between them. Combining the CDR3 with reference TRBV2 and TRBJ1-2 gives the whole variable domain EPEVTQTPSHQVTQMGQEVILRCVPISNHLYFYWYRQILGQKVEFLVSFYNNEISEKSEIFDDQFSVERPDGSNFTLKIRSTKLEDSAMYFCASSEKGDYYGYTFGSGTRLTVV.

V is TRBV3-1 (or the pseudogene TRBV3-2) and J is TRBJ2-5, with 9 nucleotides matching TRBD1. V was pared by 1 base and J by 5 bases, with 5 bases of the junction left unmatched. Germline CDR1 and CDR2: LGHDT and YNNKEL (reference sequence). The CDR3 has 15 residues. CDR3 residues: CASSQGQGVWETQYF. DNA for the CDR3: TGTGCCAGCAGCCAAGGACAGGGGGTGTGGGAGACCCAGTACTTC.

The gene calls are TRBV11-2 and TRBJ2-7; TRBD1 aligns across 9 bases. Germline CDR1 SGHAT, CDR2 FQNNGV. Trimming cost V 1 base and J 6 bases; bases outside gene matches: 16. The CDR3 loop spans 18 amino acids. For the CDR3, the DNA is TGTGCCAGCAGCTTAGTAACAGGGGGCCACGGACTTCTCCTCGAGCAGTACTTC. The encoded protein is CASSLVTGGHGLLLEQYF.

The chain joins TRBV2 to TRBJ2-7, with 9 nucleotides matching TRBD1. This CDR3 comprises 19 residues. V trimming: 6 bases; J trimming: 3 bases; junction bases outside the gene matches: 21. CDR1 and CDR2 from the germline V gene are SNHLY and FYNNEI. The chain's CDR3 is CASSVLGQGGLLPDYEQYF. The CDR3 nucleotides read TGTGCCAGCAGCGTTTTGGGACAGGGAGGACTATTACCGGACTACGAGCAGTACTTC.

This clone was observed a handful of times. The chain employs TRBV3-1 (or the pseudogene TRBV3-2) and TRBJ2-3, with a weak D call TRBD1 (6 bases). CDR1 LGHDT and CDR2 YNNKEL come from the germline V gene (reference sequence). V lost 4 bases to trimming and J lost 3 bases, with 17 bases between them. This CDR3 region has 16 residues. In DNA, the CDR3 is TGTGCCAGCAGCCGGCCCCGGGACAAGAGAACAGATACGCAGTATTTT. Translating gives CASSRPRDKRTDTQYF.

This sequence joins TRBV29-1 and TRBJ2-1; tentatively, D is TRBD2 (5 bases). The germline CDR1 and CDR2 sequences are SQVTM and ANQGSEA. The CDR3 length is 16 residues. Trimming took 0 bases from V and 7 from J, leaving 19 bases between them. The CDR3, as DNA: TGCAGCGTTGAAGATCTGCCGGCACTAGATGAGAATGAGCAGTTCTTC. Protein: CSVEDLPALDENEQFF.

In this sample, this clone turned up once. This chain connects TRBV9 to TRBJ2-1; 7 nucleotides agree with TRBD1. With 3 bases clipped from V and 0 bases from J, the junction kept 3 bases outside the gene matches. CDR3 length: 15 residues. Germline V lookup: CDR1 SGDLS, CDR2 YYNGEE. As DNA, the CDR3 is TGTGCCAGCAGCGCTGGGACAGCCTCCTACAATGAGCAGTTCTTC. Translation gives CASSAGTASYNEQFF.

V is TRBV5-8 and J is TRBJ1-2, with no clear D. V was pared by 0 bases and J by 0 bases, with 6 bases between. This CDR3 has 14 residues. CDR1 is SGHTS, CDR2 YDEGEE, per germline. The CDR3 region is CASSLAPANYGYTF. The CDR3 DNA reads as TGTGCCAGCAGCTTGGCACCGGCTAACTATGGCTACACCTTC.

The chain combines TRBV19 with TRBJ2-5; TRBD2 might be the D (5 bases). This CDR3 spans 11 amino acids. V dropped 7 bases and J dropped 7 bases, with 10 bases sitting between them. CDR1 LNHDA and CDR2 SQIVND come from the germline V gene (reference sequence). In nucleotides, the CDR3 is TGTGCCAGTAAAGAGGGCGGGACCCAGTACTTC. This sequence encodes CASKEGGTQYF.

The chain has TRBV18 and TRBJ2-1, with TRBD1 matching over 8 bases. The CDR3 loop spans 16 amino acids. In germline, CDR1 is KGHSH, CDR2 LQKENI. V lost 5 bases to trimming and J lost 8 bases; unmatched junction nucleotides: 14. CDR3 residues: CASSNVRLQGAHEQFF. CDR3 DNA sequence: TGTGCCAGCTCAAATGTTCGTCTTCAGGGGGCGCATGAGCAGTTCTTC.

The chain carries TRBV27 and TRBJ1-4; no clear D. The CDR3 covers 15 residues. The V gene's germline CDR1 is MNHEY and CDR2 SMNVEV (reference sequence). Trimming stripped 4 bases from V and 5 bases from J, with 14 bases between. The CDR3 coding sequence is TGTGCCAGCAGTTCGTGGGAACGGAGGAATGAAAAACTGTTTTTT. Translated: CASSSWERRNEKLFF.

This sequence joins TRBV28 and TRBJ2-3; a weak D match, TRBD1 (6 bases). Trimming removed 5 bases at V and 0 bases at J, with 12 bases between. The germline V gene has CDR1 MDHEN and CDR2 SYDVKM. The CDR3 runs 15 residues. The CDR3 DNA follows: TGTGCCAGCAGTCGGACAGTCTCTAGCACAGATACGCAGTATTTT. Its protein product is CASSRTVSSTDTQYF.

This chain links TRBV9 with TRBJ1-2; the D gene is possibly TRBD1 (5 bases). CDR1 is SGDLS, CDR2 YYNGEE, per germline. The CDR3 is 13 amino acids. The ends were cut back, 3 bases at V and 7 bases at J, with 13 bases in the middle. The chain's CDR3 is CASSGLGGFGYTF. Here the CDR3 DNA reads TGTGCCAGCAGCGGGCTTGGGGGGTTTGGCTACACCTTC.

V gene TRBV5-4 combines with J gene TRBJ1-2, with D maybe TRBD1 (6 bases). CDR3 length equals 15 residues. Trimming shortened V by 4 bases and J by 4 bases, and 17 bases separated the two germline ends. Germline assignment: CDR1 SGHNT and CDR2 YYREEE (reference sequence). The CDR3 DNA reads as TGTGCCAGCAGCATGGGGGGGGGCGAAAGCTATGGCTACACCTTC. Translating gives CASSMGGGESYGYTF.